This T cell receptor (beta chain) was sequenced during a study of blood T cell repertoires in COVID-19. Study details: COVID-19 samples collected from the United States, Italy and Spain covered acute and convalescent phases. T cells, B-cell-depleted T cells, or PBMCs provided the cDNA or gDNA that served as material.

The V segment lost 1 base and the J segment 14 bases; nucleotides outside the gene matches: 9. The germline V gene encodes CDR1 LGHDT and CDR2 YNNKEL (reference sequence). CDR3 length equals 13 residues. Original analysis: Nucleated cell number was recorded as an estimate derived from reference gene primer amplification. Libraries were prepared by immunoSEQ multiplex PCR; TCRdb keeps only in-frame clonotypes and omits some of them. V and J calls and clone size are as listed in that table; D and trimming were resolved from the DNA. Altogether 95,000 to 150,000 clones are present, roughly 85% being singletons, with the ten largest covering 25% to 30%.

Sequencing was performed on peripheral blood. This chain joins TRBV3-1 (or the pseudogene TRBV3-2) and TRBJ1-2, with 8 bases fitting TRBD1. This receptor was identified in a woman of 80 years or more with acute or convalescent COVID-19. CDR3 region: CASSQGQGSARTF. The CDR3 DNA sequence: TGTGCCAGCAGCCAAGGACAGGGGTCTGCAAGGACCTTC.